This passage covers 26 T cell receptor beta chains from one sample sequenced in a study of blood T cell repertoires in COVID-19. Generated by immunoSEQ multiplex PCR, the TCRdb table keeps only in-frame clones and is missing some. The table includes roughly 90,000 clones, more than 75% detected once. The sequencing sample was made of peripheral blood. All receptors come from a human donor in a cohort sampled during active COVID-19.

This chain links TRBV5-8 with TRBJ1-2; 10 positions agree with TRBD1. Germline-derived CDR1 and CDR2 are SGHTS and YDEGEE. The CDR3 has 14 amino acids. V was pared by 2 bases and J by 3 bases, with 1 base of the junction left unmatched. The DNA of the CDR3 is TGTGCCAGCAGCTTCGGACAGGGGGACTATGGCTACACCTTC. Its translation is CASSFGQGDYGYTF.

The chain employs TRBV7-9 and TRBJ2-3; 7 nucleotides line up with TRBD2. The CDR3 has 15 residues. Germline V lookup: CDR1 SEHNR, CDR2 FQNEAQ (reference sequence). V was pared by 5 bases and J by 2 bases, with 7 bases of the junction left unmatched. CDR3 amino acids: CASSHRAGVTDTQYF. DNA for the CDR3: TGTGCCAGCAGCCATAGGGCGGGAGTCACAGATACGCAGTATTTT.

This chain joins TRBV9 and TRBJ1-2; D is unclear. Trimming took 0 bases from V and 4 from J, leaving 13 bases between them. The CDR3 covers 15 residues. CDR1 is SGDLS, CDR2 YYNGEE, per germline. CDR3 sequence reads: CASSVGTALGYGYTF. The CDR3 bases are TGTGCCAGCAGCGTAGGTACGGCCCTAGGCTATGGCTACACCTTC.

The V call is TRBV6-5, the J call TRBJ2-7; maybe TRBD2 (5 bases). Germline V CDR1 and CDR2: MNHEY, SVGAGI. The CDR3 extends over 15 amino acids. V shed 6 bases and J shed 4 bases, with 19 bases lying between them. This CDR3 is CASSLATGVAYEQYF. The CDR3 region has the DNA TGTGCCAGCAGCCTTGCAACGGGCGTAGCGTACGAGCAGTACTTC.

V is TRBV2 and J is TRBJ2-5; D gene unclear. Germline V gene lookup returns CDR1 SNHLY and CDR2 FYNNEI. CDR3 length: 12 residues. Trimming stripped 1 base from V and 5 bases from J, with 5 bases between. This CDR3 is CASSEGRETQYF. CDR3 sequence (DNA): TGTGCCAGCAGTGAAGGGCGGGAGACCCAGTACTTC.

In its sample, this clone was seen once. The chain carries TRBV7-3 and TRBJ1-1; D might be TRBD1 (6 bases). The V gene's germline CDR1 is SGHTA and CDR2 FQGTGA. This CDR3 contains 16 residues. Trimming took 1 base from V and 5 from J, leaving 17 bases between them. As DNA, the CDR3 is TGTGCCAGCAGCTTAAGAGCCGGGACAACGGTAACTGAAGCTTTCTTT. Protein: CASSLRAGTTVTEAFF.

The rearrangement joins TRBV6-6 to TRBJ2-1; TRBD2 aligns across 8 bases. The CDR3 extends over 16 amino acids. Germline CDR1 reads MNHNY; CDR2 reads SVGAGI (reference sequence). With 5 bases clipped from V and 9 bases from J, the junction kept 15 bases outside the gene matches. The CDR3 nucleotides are TGTGCCAGCAGTCGAGATGGACTAGCTAAGGAGATTGAGCAGTTCTTC. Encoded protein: CASSRDGLAKEIEQFF.

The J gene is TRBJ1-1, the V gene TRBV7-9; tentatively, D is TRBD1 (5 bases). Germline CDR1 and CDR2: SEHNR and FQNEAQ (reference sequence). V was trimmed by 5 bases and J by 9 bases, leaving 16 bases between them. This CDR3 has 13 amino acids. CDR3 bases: TGTGCCAGCAGCGCCCTCCAGGGCCATCAAGCTTTCTTT. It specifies CASSALQGHQAFF. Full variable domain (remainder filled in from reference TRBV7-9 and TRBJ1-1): DTGVSQNPRHKITKRGQNVTFRCDPISEHNRLYWYRQTLGQGPEFLTYFQNEAQLEKSRLLSDRFSAERPKGSFSTLEIQRTEQGDSAMYLCASSALQGHQAFFGQGTRLTVV.

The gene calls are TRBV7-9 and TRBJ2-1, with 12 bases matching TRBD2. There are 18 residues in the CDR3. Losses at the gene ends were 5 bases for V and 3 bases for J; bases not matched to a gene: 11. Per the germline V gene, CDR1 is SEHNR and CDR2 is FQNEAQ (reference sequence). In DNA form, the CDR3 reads TGTGCCAGCAGCCTAAGACTAGCGGGAGTGGCTCGCTACAATGAGCAGTTCTTC. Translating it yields CASSLRLAGVARYNEQFF.

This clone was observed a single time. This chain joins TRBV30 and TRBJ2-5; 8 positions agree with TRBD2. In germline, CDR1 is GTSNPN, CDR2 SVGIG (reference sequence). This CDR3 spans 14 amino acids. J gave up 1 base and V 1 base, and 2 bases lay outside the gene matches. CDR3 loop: CAWSGGGPQETQYF. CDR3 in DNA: TGTGCCTGGAGTGGCGGGGGGCCCCAAGAGACCCAGTACTTC.

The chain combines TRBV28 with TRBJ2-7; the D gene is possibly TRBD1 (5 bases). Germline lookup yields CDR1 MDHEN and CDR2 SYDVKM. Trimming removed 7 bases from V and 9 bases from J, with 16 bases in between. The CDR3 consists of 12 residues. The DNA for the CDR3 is TGTGCCAGCACCCCAGGGATGGGCGGGCAGTACTTC. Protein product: CASTPGMGGQYF.

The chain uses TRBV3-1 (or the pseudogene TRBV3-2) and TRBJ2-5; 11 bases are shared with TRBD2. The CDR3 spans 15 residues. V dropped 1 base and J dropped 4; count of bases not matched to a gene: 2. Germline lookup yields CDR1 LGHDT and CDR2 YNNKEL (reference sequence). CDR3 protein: CASSQGTSGRETQYF. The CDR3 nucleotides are TGTGCCAGCAGCCAAGGAACTAGCGGGAGAGAGACCCAGTACTTC.

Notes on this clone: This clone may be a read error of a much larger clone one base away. The CDR3 here is CASSQQGNYGYTF. CDR3 coding DNA: TGTGCCAGCAGCCAACAGGGGAACTATGGCTACACCTTC. V and J are TRBV2 and TRBJ1-2; TRBD1 matches 7 bases. This CDR3 region has 13 residues. J was trimmed by 2 bases and V by 6 bases; bases with no gene match: 3. CDR1 is SNHLY and CDR2 is FYNNEI in the germline V gene.

Here the CDR3 reads CASSAREGGNTEAFF. The CDR3 region has the DNA TGTGCCAGCAGTGCCCGGGAGGGGGGGAACACTGAAGCTTTCTTT. V gene TRBV6-4 combines with J gene TRBJ1-1, with TRBD1 as a possible D gene (6 bases). CDR1 is MRHNA and CDR2 is SNTAGT in the germline V gene. The CDR3 has 15 amino acids. V was clipped by 4 bases and J by 1 base, with 13 bases between them.

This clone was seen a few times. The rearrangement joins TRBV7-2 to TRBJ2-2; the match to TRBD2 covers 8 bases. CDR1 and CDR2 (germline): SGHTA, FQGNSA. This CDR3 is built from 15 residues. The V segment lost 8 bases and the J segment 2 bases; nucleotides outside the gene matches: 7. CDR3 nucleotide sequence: TGTGCCAGCGTTCTTAGCGGGACCAACACCGGGGAGCTGTTTTTT. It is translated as CASVLSGTNTGELFF.

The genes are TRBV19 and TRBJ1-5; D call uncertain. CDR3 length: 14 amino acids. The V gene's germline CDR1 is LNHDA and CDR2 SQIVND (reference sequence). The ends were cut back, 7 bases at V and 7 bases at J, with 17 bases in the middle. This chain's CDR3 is CASTPEGYHQPQHF. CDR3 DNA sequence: TGTGCCAGTACCCCCGAGGGTTACCACCAGCCCCAGCATTTT. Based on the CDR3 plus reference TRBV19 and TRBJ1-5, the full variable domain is DGGITQSPKYLFRKEGQNVTLSCEQNLNHDAMYWYRQDPGQGLRLIYYSQIVNDFQKGDIAEGYSVSREKKESFPLTVTSAQKNPTAFYLCASTPEGYHQPQHFGDGTRLSIL.

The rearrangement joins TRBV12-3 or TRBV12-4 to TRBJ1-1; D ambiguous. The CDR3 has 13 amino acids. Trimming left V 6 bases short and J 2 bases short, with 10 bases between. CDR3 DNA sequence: TGTGCCAGCAGACGTGGAGGTAACACTGAAGCTTTCTTT. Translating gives CASRRGGNTEAFF.

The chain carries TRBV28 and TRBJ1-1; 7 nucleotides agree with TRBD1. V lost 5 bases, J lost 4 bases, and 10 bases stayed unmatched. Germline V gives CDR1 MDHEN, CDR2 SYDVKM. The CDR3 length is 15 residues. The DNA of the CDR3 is TGTGCCAGCAGTGTCCCGACAGGGTTCAGCACTGAAGCTTTCTTT. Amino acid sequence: CASSVPTGFSTEAFF. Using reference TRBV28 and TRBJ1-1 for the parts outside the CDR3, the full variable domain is DVKVTQSSRYLVKRTGEKVFLECVQDMDHENMFWYRQDPGLGLRLIYFSYDVKMKEKGDIPEGYSVSREKKERFSLILESASTNQTSMYLCASSVPTGFSTEAFFGQGTRLTVV.

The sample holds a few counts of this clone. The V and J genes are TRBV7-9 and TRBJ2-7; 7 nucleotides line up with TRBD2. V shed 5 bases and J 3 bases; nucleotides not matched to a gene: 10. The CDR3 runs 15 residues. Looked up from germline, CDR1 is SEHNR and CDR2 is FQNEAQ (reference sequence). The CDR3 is CASSRPGTKNYEQYF. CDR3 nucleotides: TGTGCCAGCAGCCGTCCCGGGACTAAAAACTACGAGCAGTACTTC.

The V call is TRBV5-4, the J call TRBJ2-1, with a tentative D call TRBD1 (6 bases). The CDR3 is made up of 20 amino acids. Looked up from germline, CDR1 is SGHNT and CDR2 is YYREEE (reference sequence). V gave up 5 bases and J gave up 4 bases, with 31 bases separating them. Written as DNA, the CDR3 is TGTGCCAGCAGTAGTACCAGGGGTTCTGGGTGGGAGCGAAAGTACAATGAGCAGTTCTTC. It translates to CASSSTRGSGWERKYNEQFF.

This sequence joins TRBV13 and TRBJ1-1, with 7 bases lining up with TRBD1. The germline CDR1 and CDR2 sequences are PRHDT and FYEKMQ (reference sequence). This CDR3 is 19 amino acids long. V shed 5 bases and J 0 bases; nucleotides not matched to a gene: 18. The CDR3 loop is CASSTPGGQSGQLNTEAFF. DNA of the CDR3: TGTGCCAGCAGCACTCCCGGGGGTCAATCGGGACAGTTGAACACTGAAGCTTTCTTT. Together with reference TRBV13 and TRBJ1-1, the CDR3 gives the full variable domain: AAGVIQSPRHLIKEKRETATLKCYPIPRHDTVYWYQQGPGQDPQFLISFYEKMQSDKGSIPDRFSAQQFSDYHSELNMSSLELGDSALYFCASSTPGGQSGQLNTEAFFGQGTRLTVV.

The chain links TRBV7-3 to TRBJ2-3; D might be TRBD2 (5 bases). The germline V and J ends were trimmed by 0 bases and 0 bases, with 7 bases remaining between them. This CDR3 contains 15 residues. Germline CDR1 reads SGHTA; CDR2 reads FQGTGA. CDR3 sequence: CASSLTGGSTDTQYF. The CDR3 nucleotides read TGTGCCAGCAGCTTAACAGGAGGAAGCACAGATACGCAGTATTTT.

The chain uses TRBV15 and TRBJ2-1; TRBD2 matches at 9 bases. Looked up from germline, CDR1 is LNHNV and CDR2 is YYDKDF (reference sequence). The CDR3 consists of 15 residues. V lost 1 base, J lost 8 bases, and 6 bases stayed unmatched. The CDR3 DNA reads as TGTGCCACCAGCAGAGTAGCGGGAGTAGTTGATGAGCAGTTCTTC. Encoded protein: CATSRVAGVVDEQFF.

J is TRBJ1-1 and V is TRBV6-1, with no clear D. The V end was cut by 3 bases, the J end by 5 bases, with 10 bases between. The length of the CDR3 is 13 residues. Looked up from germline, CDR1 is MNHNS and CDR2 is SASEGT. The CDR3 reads CASSETSVTEAFF. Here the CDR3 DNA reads TGTGCCAGCAGTGAGACTTCAGTGACTGAAGCTTTCTTT.

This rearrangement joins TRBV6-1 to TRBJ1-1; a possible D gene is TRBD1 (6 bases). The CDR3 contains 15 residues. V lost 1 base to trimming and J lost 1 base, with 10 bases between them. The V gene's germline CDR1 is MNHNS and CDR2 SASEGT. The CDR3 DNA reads TGTGCCAGCAGTGAAGGATCAGGGGCGAACACTGAAGCTTTCTTT. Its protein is CASSEGSGANTEAFF.

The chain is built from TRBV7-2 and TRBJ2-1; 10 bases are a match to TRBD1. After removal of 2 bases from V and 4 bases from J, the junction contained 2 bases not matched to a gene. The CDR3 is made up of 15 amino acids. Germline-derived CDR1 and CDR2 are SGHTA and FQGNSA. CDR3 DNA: TGTGCCAGCAGCTTATCGGGACAGGGGTACAATGAGCAGTTCTTC. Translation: CASSLSGQGYNEQFF.